These 29 T cell receptor beta chains were sequenced from one sample in a study of graft-versus-host responses after intestinal transplantation. Which antigens these TCRs recognize remains unknown. TCRdb keeps only in-frame clones here, not all; method: immunoSEQ multiplex PCR. Of 75,000 to 95,000 clones detected, under 95% appear once; the ten largest clones hold approximately 0.33%. The source was unstimulated CD4+ T cells sorted from spleen or lymph node cells, collected before transplant. The receptors here all came from a human donor who was the organ donor for an intestinal transplant.

In its sample, this clone was seen a few times. The chain is built from TRBV7-8 and TRBJ1-1; 8 bases fit TRBD1. The CDR3 has 13 amino acids. CDR1 is SGHVS, CDR2 FQNEAQ, per germline. J gave up 6 bases and V 3 bases, and 3 bases lay outside the gene matches. CDR3 amino acids: CASSFRGQAEAFF. DNA for the CDR3: TGTGCCAGCAGCTTTAGGGGACAGGCTGAAGCTTTCTTT.

The rearrangement links TRBV4-2 to TRBJ1-5; D gene unclear. The CDR3 sequence is 18 residues long. Per the germline V gene, CDR1 is LGHNA and CDR2 is YNFKEQ. The ends were cut back, 0 bases at V and 5 bases at J, with 20 bases in the middle. The CDR3 protein is CASSQDAIPRLMDQPQHF. CDR3 nucleotide sequence: TGTGCCAGCAGCCAAGATGCTATACCCAGGTTAATGGATCAGCCCCAGCATTTT.

The genes are TRBV15 and TRBJ1-4; D unclear. Trimming pared 9 bases from V and 6 bases from J, leaving 17 bases between. Germline V gene sequence: CDR1 LNHNV, CDR2 YYDKDF (reference sequence). The CDR3 loop spans 14 amino acids. CDR3 DNA: TGTGCCACGACGGTAGGAGAGAGAGATGAAAAACTGTTTTTT. It translates to CATTVGERDEKLFF. The full variable domain, in which reference TRBV15 and TRBJ1-4 provide the parts outside the CDR3, is DAMVIQNPRYQVTQFGKPVTLSCSQTLNHNVMYWYQQKSSQAPKLLFHYYDKDFNNEADTPDNFQSRRPNTSFCFLDIRSPGLGDTAMYLCATTVGERDEKLFFGSGTQLSVL.

J is TRBJ2-7 and V is TRBV4-1; 14 positions agree with TRBD2. This CDR3 has 15 residues. The ends lost 4 bases at V and 3 bases at J; junction bases unmatched: 2. Germline values: CDR1 MGHRA, CDR2 YSYEKL. CDR3 region: CASSRLAGGLYEQYF. CDR3 nucleotide sequence: TGCGCCAGCAGCCGACTAGCGGGAGGGCTCTACGAGCAGTACTTC.

The chain employs TRBV19 and TRBJ1-3; 10 nucleotides agree with TRBD1. Germline V lookup: CDR1 LNHDA, CDR2 SQIVND (reference sequence). The trim removed 6 bases at V and 3 bases at J, leaving 5 bases unmatched. The CDR3 spans 15 residues. In DNA, the CDR3 is TGTGCCAGTAGGTTTGACAGGGGGCTTGGAAACACCATATATTTT. It specifies CASRFDRGLGNTIYF.

This CDR3 reads CASSELGGANYGYTF. Here the CDR3 DNA reads TGTGCCAGCAGTGAGCTAGGCGGAGCTAACTATGGCTACACCTTC. The chain joins TRBV25-1 to TRBJ1-2; D uncertain. Per the germline V gene, CDR1 is MGHDK and CDR2 is SYGVNS. The CDR3 contains 15 residues. V was trimmed by 3 bases and J by 0 bases, leaving 11 bases between them.

DNA for the CDR3: TGTGCCAGCAGCCGATCGGGACTAGCGGGGGGGCTGCTTGATAATGAGCAGTTCTTC. Amino acid sequence: CASSRSGLAGGLLDNEQFF. The chain uses TRBV11-2 and TRBJ2-1; TRBD2 aligns across 16 bases. Looked up from germline, CDR1 is SGHAT and CDR2 is FQNNGV. J gave up 7 bases and V 5 bases, and 14 bases lay outside the gene matches. The CDR3 sequence is 19 residues long.

J is TRBJ1-6 and V is TRBV25-1; D perhaps matches TRBD1 (6 bases). There are 16 residues in the CDR3. Germline V gene data show CDR1 as MGHDK and CDR2 as SYGVNS. Trimming removed 6 bases from V and 5 bases from J, with 17 bases in between. In DNA form, the CDR3 reads TGTGCCAGCAGACCGTCAACCGGGACAAATAATTCACCCCTCCACTTT. Translated, it gives CASRPSTGTNNSPLHF.

The chain carries TRBV28 and TRBJ1-2, with 7 bases that match TRBD1. Germline V gene lookup returns CDR1 MDHEN and CDR2 SYDVKM. The CDR3 has 13 residues. V shed 6 bases, J shed 7 bases, and the junction held 8 bases outside the gene matches. The CDR3 protein is CASRLQGFGGYTF. The CDR3 DNA follows: TGTGCCAGCAGGCTACAGGGGTTCGGTGGCTACACCTTC.

This rearrangement joins TRBV10-1 to TRBJ2-2, with D possibly TRBD1 on 5 matching bases. The germline V gene encodes CDR1 WNHNN and CDR2 SYGVQD (reference sequence). Trimming shortened V by 6 bases and J by 4 bases, and 12 bases separated the two germline ends. This CDR3 has 14 residues. The CDR3 region is CASRADRVTGELFF. For the CDR3, the DNA is TGCGCCAGCAGGGCTGACAGAGTCACCGGGGAGCTGTTTTTT.

This clone is a singleton in its sample. V is TRBV10-2 and J is TRBJ2-7; weak D call: TRBD2 (6 bases). CDR1 is WSHSY, CDR2 SAAADI, per germline. V was cut by 6 bases and J by 2 bases, with 11 bases left in between. This CDR3 has 13 residues. The CDR3 loop reads CASRREATYEQYF. The CDR3 nucleotides read TGCGCCAGCAGAAGGGAGGCTACCTACGAGCAGTACTTC.

The chain carries TRBV28 and TRBJ2-7; 11 nucleotides line up with TRBD2. With 5 bases clipped from V and 3 bases from J, the junction kept 3 bases outside the gene matches. The germline V gene encodes CDR1 MDHEN and CDR2 SYDVKM. The length of the CDR3 is 14 residues. The CDR3 loop reads CASSPGTSGYEQYF. CDR3 DNA sequence: TGTGCCAGCAGTCCCGGGACTAGCGGCTACGAGCAGTACTTC.

The CDR3 here is CASSSQGRVNEQFF. The CDR3 DNA reads as TGTGCCAGCAGTAGTCAGGGGAGGGTCAATGAGCAGTTCTTC. This sequence joins TRBV27 and TRBJ2-1; the D gene is possibly TRBD2 (7 bases). CDR1 is MNHEY, CDR2 SMNVEV, per germline (reference sequence). This CDR3 is built from 14 residues. V was pared by 5 bases and J by 6 bases, with 14 bases between.

The genes are TRBV5-4 and TRBJ2-6; 8 nucleotides agree with TRBD1. The CDR3 loop spans 16 amino acids. V shed 4 bases and J 1 base; nucleotides not matched to a gene: 4. Looked up from germline, CDR1 is SGHNT and CDR2 is YYREEE (reference sequence). CDR3 sequence reads: CASSDRGFSGANVLTF. The CDR3 DNA follows: TGTGCCAGCAGCGACAGGGGATTTTCTGGGGCCAACGTCCTGACTTTC.

V is TRBV5-4 and J is TRBJ2-1; perhaps TRBD2 as D (6 bases). The V end lost 4 bases, the J end lost 7 bases, and 15 bases lay between the germline ends. Germline CDR1 SGHNT, CDR2 YYREEE (reference sequence). There are 14 residues in the CDR3. The CDR3 sequence is CASSPSSDRNEQFF. The CDR3 DNA sequence: TGTGCCAGCAGCCCCTCTAGCGATAGAAATGAGCAGTTCTTC.

The chain carries TRBV6-1 and TRBJ2-2, with D perhaps matching TRBD2 (6 bases). Germline CDR1 and CDR2: MNHNS and SASEGT. V lost 7 bases and J 3 bases, leaving 9 bases between the germline ends. The CDR3 runs 13 residues. CDR3 in amino acids: CASIGGYTGELFF. CDR3 sequence (DNA): TGTGCCAGCATCGGGGGATACACCGGGGAGCTGTTTTTT.

V is TRBV5-1 and J is TRBJ2-3; D might be TRBD1 (6 bases). Trimming cost V 0 bases and J 2 bases, with 10 bases left between them. This CDR3 has 15 residues. In germline, CDR1 is SGHRS, CDR2 YFSETQ. CDR3 bases: TGCGCCAGCAGCTTGGATCCAGGGGCCACAGATACGCAGTATTTT. Translation: CASSLDPGATDTQYF.

J is TRBJ1-5 and V is TRBV6-1, with D hard to call. The V gene's germline CDR1 is MNHNS and CDR2 SASEGT. Trimming took off 2 bases at V and 2 bases at J, with 7 bases between the two ends. This CDR3 has 14 residues. CDR3 DNA sequence: TGTGCCAGCAGTGAAAACGGGGGCAATCAGCCCCAGCATTTT. Amino acid sequence: CASSENGGNQPQHF.

The chain links TRBV5-1 to TRBJ2-1, with 15 bases aligning to TRBD2. This CDR3 has 18 amino acids. V shed 4 bases, J shed 1 base, and the junction held 6 bases outside the gene matches. Per the germline V gene, CDR1 is SGHRS and CDR2 is YFSETQ. CDR3 residues: CASSLGLAGGRSYNEQFF. The CDR3 nucleotides are TGCGCCAGCAGCCTGGGACTAGCGGGAGGTCGGTCCTACAATGAGCAGTTCTTC.

The CDR3 DNA sequence: TGTGCCAGCAGCTTAGTTCATGCGAACGAGCAGTACTTC. Encoded protein: CASSLVHANEQYF. V and J are TRBV7-2 and TRBJ2-5; D ambiguous. The J call could be wrong; TRBJ2-7 is a better fit for the DNA end. Germline loops: CDR1 SGHTA, CDR2 FQGNSA. CDR3 length: 13 residues.

This chain links TRBV5-4 with TRBJ2-5; 8 bases align to TRBD2. This CDR3 is built from 15 residues. Per the germline V gene, CDR1 is SGHNT and CDR2 is YYREEE (reference sequence). With 3 bases clipped from V and 6 bases from J, the junction kept 10 bases outside the gene matches. The CDR3 bases are TGTGCCAGCAGCTCGTCGACTAGCGTGAAAAAGACCCAGTACTTC. Translation gives CASSSSTSVKKTQYF.

This chain joins TRBV7-6 and TRBJ2-2, with no clear D. CDR1 is SGHVS, CDR2 FNYEAQ, per germline. The CDR3 sequence is 16 residues long. Between the trimmed V and J ends, which lost 3 bases and 2 bases, there was a span of 13 bases. CDR3 loop: CASSLQTGSNTGELFF. The CDR3 DNA is TGTGCCAGCAGCTTGCAAACCGGGTCCAACACCGGGGAGCTGTTTTTT.

The chain links TRBV28 to TRBJ2-7; 8 bases match TRBD1. The CDR3 length is 14 residues. From germline, CDR1 is MDHEN and CDR2 SYDVKM. The V gene end was trimmed by 10 bases and the J gene end by 6 bases; junction bases not matched to a gene: 14. The CDR3: CATRRGQAVGEQYF. The CDR3 nucleotides are TGTGCCACCCGACGGGGACAGGCGGTGGGCGAGCAGTACTTC.

The CDR3 is CASSFAGNMNTEAFF. The CDR3 DNA reads TGCGCCAGCAGCTTTGCAGGGAATATGAACACTGAAGCTTTCTTT. The V call is TRBV5-1, the J call TRBJ1-1, with D possibly matching TRBD1 (5 bases). The CDR3 is 15 amino acids. CDR1 is SGHRS and CDR2 is YFSETQ in the germline V gene. Trimming took off 2 bases at V and 0 bases at J, with 11 bases between the two ends.

The J gene is TRBJ2-3, the V gene TRBV27, with TRBD2 matching over 8 bases. Trimming cost V 3 bases and J 2 bases; bases outside gene matches: 13. The CDR3 length is 18 residues. The germline gives CDR1 MNHEY, CDR2 SMNVEV (reference sequence). CDR3 DNA sequence: TGTGCCAGCAGTTTTCTCCGACCCGGGAGGGTAATCACAGATACGCAGTATTTT. Translated: CASSFLRPGRVITDTQYF.

The V and J genes are TRBV5-1 and TRBJ2-2; 16 nucleotides align to TRBD2. CDR3 size: 18 residues. V trimming: 2 bases; J trimming: 5 bases; junction bases outside the gene matches: 6. Germline lookup yields CDR1 SGHRS and CDR2 YFSETQ. CDR3 protein: CASSFLPGLAGGTGELFF. As DNA, the CDR3 is TGCGCCAGCAGCTTTCTCCCGGGACTAGCGGGAGGGACCGGGGAGCTGTTTTTT.

This rearrangement joins TRBV6-1 to TRBJ1-2, with unresolved D. The V and J ends lost 6 bases and 3 bases respectively, with 14 bases between them. This CDR3 region has 14 residues. CDR1 MNHNS and CDR2 SASEGT come from the germline V gene. For the CDR3, the DNA is TGTGCCAGCAGCCTCCCCGCGGCGGACTATGGCTACACCTTC. The encoded protein is CASSLPAADYGYTF.

V is TRBV6-5 and J is TRBJ2-2; D might be TRBD2 (5 bases). This CDR3 has 14 residues. Deletions cut 5 bases from V and 6 bases from J, with 13 bases between. Germline V gives CDR1 MNHEY, CDR2 SVGAGI. The CDR3 loop reads CASSPPLLAGELFF. For the CDR3, the DNA is TGTGCCAGCAGTCCCCCGCTACTAGCCGGGGAGCTGTTTTTT.

V and J are TRBV7-3 and TRBJ2-5; 8 bases are shared with TRBD2. The trim removed 2 bases at V and 1 base at J, leaving 0 bases unmatched. Germline V CDR1 and CDR2: SGHTA, FQGTGA. The CDR3 spans 14 residues. CDR3 protein: CASSLAGGQETQYF. The DNA of the CDR3 is TGTGCCAGCAGCTTAGCGGGAGGCCAAGAGACCCAGTACTTC.